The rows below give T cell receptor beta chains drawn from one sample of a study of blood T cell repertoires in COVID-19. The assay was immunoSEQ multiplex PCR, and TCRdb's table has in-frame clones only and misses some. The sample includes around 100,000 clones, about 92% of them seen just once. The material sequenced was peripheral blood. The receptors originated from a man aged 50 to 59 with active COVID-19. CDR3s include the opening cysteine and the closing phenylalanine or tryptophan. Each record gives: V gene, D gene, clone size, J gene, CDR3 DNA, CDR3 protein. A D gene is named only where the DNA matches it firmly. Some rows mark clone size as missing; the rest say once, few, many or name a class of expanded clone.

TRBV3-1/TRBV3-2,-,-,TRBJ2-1,TGTGCCAGCAGCCAAGTAGCCAATGAGCAGTTCTTC,CASSQVANEQFF
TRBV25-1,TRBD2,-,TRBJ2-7,TGTGCCACCCGGGGGGGGAGCTCCTACGAGCAGTACTTC,CATRGGSSYEQYF
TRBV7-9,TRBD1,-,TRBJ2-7,TGTGCCAGCAGCTTAGAGGGGGCCAGAAACTACGAGCAGTACTTC,CASSLEGARNYEQYF
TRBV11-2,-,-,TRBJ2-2,TGTGCCAGCAGCTTAAGCCCGAACACCGGGGAGCTGTTTTTT,CASSLSPNTGELFF
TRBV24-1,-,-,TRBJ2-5,TGTGCCACCAGCTTTGGCAGCCAAGAGACCCAGTACTTC,CATSFGSQETQYF
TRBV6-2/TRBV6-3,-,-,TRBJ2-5,TGTGCCAGCAGTCGTGGCCCGGGAGCGGCCGAAGAGACCCAGTACTTC,CASSRGPGAAEETQYF
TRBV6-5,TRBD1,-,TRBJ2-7,TGTGCCAGCAGCGCGGGACAGGGGGCCCCCTACGAGCAGTACTTC,CASSAGQGAPYEQYF
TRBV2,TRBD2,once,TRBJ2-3,TGTGCCAGCAGTGAGGTAGCGGGAGCAAGAGATACGCAGTATTTT,CASSEVAGARDTQYF
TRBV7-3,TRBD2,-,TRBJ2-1,TGTGCCAGCAGCCCGCAAGATAGCGCGGGAGTAGATGAGCAGTTCTTC,CASSPQDSAGVDEQFF
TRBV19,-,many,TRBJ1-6,TGTGCCAGTAGTATTACAGGGAGCTCCTATAATTCACCCCTCCACTTT,CASSITGSSYNSPLHF
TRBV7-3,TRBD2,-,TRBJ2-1,TGTGCCAGCAGCTTAGGTAGCGGGAGACACAATGAGCAGTTCTTC,CASSLGSGRHNEQFF
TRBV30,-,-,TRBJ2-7,TGTGCCTGGATACGCGGTCTCGAGCAGTACTTC,CAWIRGLEQYF
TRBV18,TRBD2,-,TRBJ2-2,TGTGCCAGCTCACCACCCCGAACAGGGAGAACGGGACTAGCGGCCACCGGGGAGCTGTTTTTT,CASSPPRTGRTGLAATGELFF
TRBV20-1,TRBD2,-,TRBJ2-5,TGCAGTGCTAGTGTTTCTTTGGCTAGCGGGTACCAAGAGACCCAGTACTTC,CSASVSLASGYQETQYF
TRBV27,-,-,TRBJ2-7,TGTGCCAGCAGTCCTAGAACACGGGTTACATACGAGCAGTACTTC,CASSPRTRVTYEQYF
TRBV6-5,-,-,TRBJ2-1,TGTGCCAGCATCTCTGTCTACGCCTCCTACAATGAGCAGTTCTTC,CASISVYASYNEQFF